The present T cell receptor beta chain was sequenced within a study of read filtering for tumor transcriptome and immune sequencing. Study-level information: TCR-mapped reads were about 3.5 to 10.27 million with IR-seq versus roughly 75 to 1,300 with RNA-seq. Points from the study as a whole: Compared with RNA-seq, IR-seq gave much higher clonotype depth and reliability. Approximately 77% of IR-seq clonotypes had a single read, yet these held approximately 3.5% of reads.

This CDR3 is built from 12 residues. V was trimmed by 4 bases and J by 4 bases, leaving 7 bases between them. This clonotype was counted many times. Antigen unknown. This library used roughly 430 ng RNA and molecular barcoded adaptors spanning alpha/delta and beta/gamma chains. TCRdb passed the reads through MiXCR, listing each CDR3 protein once. Of around 50,000 distinct CDR3 sequences in the sample, roughly an eighth were seen once. Sequencing used a population of CD138-negative cells sorted from bone marrow. V usage is TRBV12-3 or TRBV12-4 and J usage is TRBJ1-2; D perhaps matches TRBD1 (5 bases). This clonotype was sampled from a donor aged 40 or over with multiple myeloma. CDR3 sequence reads: CASSSDSYGYTF. CDR3 coding DNA: TGTGCCAGCAGTTCAGACAGCTATGGCTACACCTTC.